Each of the 7 T cell receptor beta chains below was sequenced from the same sample in a study of T-cell reconstitution after alpha-beta-depleted transplantation in children (dated by TCRdb to 2016 to 2018). Library preparation employed PCR. Sequencing was performed on an Illumina HiSeq 2500. To normalize quantification of the TCRbeta repertoire, the TCR libraries were built with molecular barcoding that relied on unique molecular identifiers. TCRdb reran the public reads through fastp at Q25 and MiXCR, keeping productive beta chains. Duplicate CDR3 protein sequences are folded into a single record with the most common DNA and genes. Here the sample has around 450,000 distinct CDR3 sequences; roughly two fifths occur a single time. About 30% of the sample is held by the ten biggest clonotypes. According to the study, the label for this sample's treatment or condition signals: allogeneic hematopoietic cell transplantation with graft depleted of TCRalphabeta T cells and CD19 B cells.

The specimen comprised PBMCs, sampled before TCRalphabeta/CD19-depleted stem cell transplant. The receptor source for this set is a girl between 2 and 10 years old with aplastic anemia, due to receive a stem cell transplant.

CDR3: CASSHSGGSNEQFF. CDR3 sequence (DNA): TGTGCCAGCAGCCATAGCGGGGGGTCCAATGAGCAGTTCTTC. The chain has TRBV7-3 and TRBJ2-1; 10 nucleotides match TRBD2. J gave up 6 bases and V 5 bases, and 4 bases lay outside the gene matches. The germline CDR1 and CDR2 sequences are SGHTA and FQGTGA. This CDR3 comprises 14 residues. Full variable domain (outside the CDR3, taken from reference TRBV7-3 and TRBJ2-1): GAGVSQTPSNKVTEKGKYVELRCDPISGHTALYWYRQSLGQGPEFLIYFQGTGAADDSGLPNDRFFAVRPEGSVSTLKIQRTERGDSAVYLCASSHSGGSNEQFFGPGTRLTVL.

CDR3 DNA: TGTGCCAGCAGCTTGGTGCCTAGCGTGGAGACCCAGTACTTC. Protein sequence: CASSLVPSVETQYF. The chain couples TRBV5-6 to TRBJ2-5; TRBD2 is a possible D gene (6 bases). CDR1 and CDR2 from the germline V gene are SGHDT and YYEEEE. V lost 0 bases and J lost 5, with 11 bases in between. The CDR3 is 14 amino acids. Full variable domain (outside the CDR3, taken from reference TRBV5-6 and TRBJ2-5): DAGVTQSPTHLIKTRGQQVTLRCSPKSGHDTVSWYQQALGQGPQFIFQYYEEEERQRGNFPDRFSGHQFPNYSSELNVNALLLGDSALYLCASSLVPSVETQYFGPGTRLLVL.

This clonotype was seen ten or more times. This chain uses TRBV6-5 with TRBJ2-5, with a tentative D call TRBD2 (7 bases). Trimming took off 3 bases at V and 4 bases at J, with 15 bases between the two ends. Per the germline V gene, CDR1 is MNHEY and CDR2 is SVGAGI. CDR3 size: 15 residues. CDR3 sequence: CASSYGGRGRETQYF. CDR3 bases: TGTGCCAGCAGTTATGGTGGGAGGGGGAGAGAGACCCAGTACTTC.

This chain connects TRBV20-1 to TRBJ2-1; D is uncertain. Germline values: CDR1 DFQATT, CDR2 SNEGSKA (reference sequence). Deletions cut 4 bases from V and 5 bases from J, with 6 bases between. The CDR3 has 11 residues. The DNA of the CDR3 is TGCAGTGCTATACTCAACAATGAGCAGTTCTTC. Translating it yields CSAILNNEQFF.

The chain carries TRBV12-3 or TRBV12-4 and TRBJ2-3, with 9 bases fitting TRBD2. V was clipped by 6 bases and J by 3 bases; unmatched bases: 4. The CDR3 contains 14 residues. The CDR3: CASRAGGVTDTQYF. The CDR3 DNA reads TGTGCCAGCAGGGCGGGGGGGGTTACAGATACGCAGTATTTT.

V is TRBV24-1 and J is TRBJ2-1; the D gene is possibly TRBD2 (7 bases). The CDR3 has 13 residues. Trimming stripped 8 bases from V and 2 bases from J, with 9 bases between. Germline CDR1 and CDR2: KGHDR and SFDVKD. The CDR3 reads CATKGGPYNEQFF. The CDR3 DNA is TGTGCCACCAAGGGGGGGCCCTACAATGAGCAGTTCTTC.

There are many counts of this clonotype. In DNA form, the CDR3 reads TGTGCCAGCAGTCACCCTACCCGGAGAACCGGGGAGCTGTTTTTT. Translated: CASSHPTRRTGELFF. The chain joins TRBV12-3 or TRBV12-4 to TRBJ2-2; D is undetermined. This CDR3 is 15 amino acids long. Deletions cut 5 bases from V and 5 bases from J, with 15 bases between.